Detailed here is one T cell receptor (beta chain). Assay: immunoSEQ multiplex PCR; the TCRdb copy retains only in-frame clones and omits some. The data contain 95,000 to 100,000 clones, approximately 87% of them singletons. Germline CDR1 and CDR2: MNHEY and SVGAGI. Trimming cost V 6 bases and J 4 bases, with 15 bases left between them. The CDR3 contains 14 residues. The data stem from a study of T cell responses to AZD1222 COVID-19 vaccine. Here the sequenced sample was peripheral blood, taken 28 days after the second AZD1222 dose. The TCR was taken from an adult who received the AZD1222 COVID-19 vaccine. V and J are TRBV6-5 and TRBJ2-5; D assignment may be TRBD1 or TRBD2 (5 bases each). CDR3 DNA sequence: TGTGCCAGCAGACTGACAGCGGCGGGAGAGACCCAGTACTTC. Translated: CASRLTAAGETQYF.